A selection of T cell receptor beta chains follows, all from one sample in a study of long-term antiretroviral therapy in people with HIV. The protocol was immunoSEQ multiplex PCR, while the TCRdb copy is restricted to in-frame clones and leaves out a portion. Here the sample spans about 21,000 clones, around 87% being singletons. The material was unsorted PBMCs, obtained 0.2 years before starting antiretroviral therapy. The source of these receptors is a man between 18 and 29 years old with HIV. CDR3s include the opening cysteine and the closing phenylalanine or tryptophan. The order of the fields is clone size, D gene, J gene, V gene, CDR3 DNA, CDR3 protein. A D gene is named only where the DNA matches it firmly. Clone size is shown for a subset of rows, as once, few, many or a class of expanded clone.

- TRBD2 TRBJ2-7 TRBV27 TGTGCCAGCAAACCTAGCGGGAGTTCCTACGAGCAGTACTTC CASKPSGSSYEQYF
- - TRBJ2-3 TRBV4-3 TGCGCCAGCAGCCAAGACTGGCAGGGTGTCACAGATACGCAGTATTTT CASSQDWQGVTDTQYF
- - TRBJ1-1 TRBV6-1 TGTGCCAGCAGTGAAGGTGGCGGGGAGAAAGCTTTCTTT CASSEGGGEKAFF
once TRBD1 TRBJ1-1 TRBV6-6 TGTGCCAGCAGTTATATACCAGGGGGAAACACTGAAGCTTTCTTT CASSYIPGGNTEAFF
- - TRBJ2-3 TRBV19 TGTGCCAGTAGTATTGCAGTCACAGATACGCAGTATTTT CASSIAVTDTQYF
- - TRBJ1-4 TRBV9 TGTGCCAGCAGCGCACAGCAGGCTAATGAAAAACTGTTTTTT CASSAQQANEKLFF
- - TRBJ2-7 TRBV6-5 TGTGCCAGCAGTTACAGGGGTGCCTACGAGCAGTACTTC CASSYRGAYEQYF
- TRBD1 TRBJ2-7 TRBV12-5 TGTGCTAGTGGTTCCCCGGGACAGGGGAGGTCCTACGAGCAGTACTTC CASGSPGQGRSYEQYF
- - TRBJ1-2 TRBV2 TGTGCCAGCAGTCAGGGGACAACCGATCGAGGCTACACCTTC CASSQGTTDRGYTF
- - TRBJ2-1 TRBV6-6 TGTGCCAGCTATACCGGGACTGTAAATGAGCAGTTCTTC CASYTGTVNEQFF
- - TRBJ2-3 TRBV19 TGTGCCAGTAGTATGCAGGGTTGGGGGGCAGATACGCAGTATTTT CASSMQGWGADTQYF
- - TRBJ2-7 TRBV27 TGTGCCAGCAGTTTATCGGGGGGGGCGCAGGGCTACGAGCAGTACTTC CASSLSGGAQGYEQYF
- TRBD1 TRBJ2-5 TRBV5-1 TGCGCCAGCAGCCTCCGACAGGGGTGGATAGAGACCCAGTACTTC CASSLRQGWIETQYF
- - TRBJ1-2 TRBV9 TGTGCCAGCAGCGCTCGGGACACCAACTATGGCTACACCTTC CASSARDTNYGYTF
- - TRBJ2-6 TRBV6-1 TGTGCCAGCAGTGCCACAGGAGCAGGGGCCAACGTCCTGACTTTC CASSATGAGANVLTF
- - TRBJ1-1 TRBV5-4 TGTGCCAGCAGCCCCCGGGACACCGCGCAAGCTTTCTTT CASSPRDTAQAFF
- TRBD1 TRBJ1-2 TRBV5-6 TGTGCCAGCAGCTTATTGCGCTTTGCAGGGGGCCTCGGCTATGGCTACACCTTC CASSLLRFAGGLGYGYTF
- - TRBJ1-1 TRBV6-6 TGTGCCAGCAGTGCTCTCGGGGGTGAAGCTTTCTTT CASSALGGEAFF
- - TRBJ2-1 TRBV7-9 TGTGCCAGCAGCTACTACAATGAGCAGTTCTTC CASSYYNEQFF
- - TRBJ2-7 TRBV9 TGTGCCAGCAGCAGCAGGGGTGGTCCCTACCCCCCGGGCGAGCAGTACTTC CASSSRGGPYPPGEQYF
- - TRBJ2-3 TRBV7-9 TGTGCCAGCGGGGGGGCCGCAGATACGCAGTATTTT CASGGAADTQYF
- - TRBJ1-2 TRBV20-1 TGCAGTGCAAGACATTTTGGCTACACCTTC CSARHFGYTF
- - TRBJ2-2 TRBV5-1 TGCGCCAGCAGCTTGCAGGGGATGAACACCGGGGAGCTGTTTTTT CASSLQGMNTGELFF
- TRBD1 TRBJ1-4 TRBV5-5 TGTGCCAGCAGCTCGGACAGGGTAGAGGAAAAACTGTTTTTT CASSSDRVEEKLFF
- - TRBJ2-1 TRBV19 TGTGCCAGTAGTATGCGGGATGGGTCTGAAAAGCAGTTCTTC CASSMRDGSEKQFF
- - TRBJ2-5 TRBV5-4 TGTGCCAGCAGCGTGGAAAGCGGCCAAGAGACCCAGTACTTC CASSVESGQETQYF
- - TRBJ2-7 TRBV6-6 TGTGCCAGCAGTGGGGACGGTTCCTACGAGCAGTACTTC CASSGDGSYEQYF
- - TRBJ2-5 TRBV7-2 TGTGCCAGCAGCCCCTTCGGGGCGGGGGCCTACCAAGAGACCCAGTACTTC CASSPFGAGAYQETQYF
once - TRBJ2-2 TRBV7-2 TGTGCCAGCAGCTTAGACCGTCCGCTGAACACCGGGGAGCTGTTTTTT CASSLDRPLNTGELFF
once - TRBJ2-5 TRBV20-1 TGCAGTGCGAGACAAGAGACCCAGTACTTC CSARQETQYF
- - TRBJ2-7 TRBV6-6 TGTGCCAGCGGAGAGTTTCCCTACGAGCAGTACTTC CASGEFPYEQYF
- - TRBJ2-7 TRBV6-1 TGTGCCAGCAGTGAAGCTCGACTAGGGGAGTACGAGCAGTACTTC CASSEARLGEYEQYF
- TRBD1 TRBJ2-5 TRBV7-9 TGTGCCAGCAGCCTTTCCGACAGGGAGTTCGGGGAGACCCAGTACTTC CASSLSDREFGETQYF
- - TRBJ1-4 TRBV6-5 TGTGCCAGCAAGCGAGCAGGTGAAAAACTGTTTTTT CASKRAGEKLFF
- - TRBJ2-7 TRBV28 TGTGCCAGCAGACACCGGGGGACAGTCCTCTACGAGCAGTACTTC CASRHRGTVLYEQYF
- TRBD1 TRBJ1-3 TRBV13 TGTGCCAGTGGGGACAGGGGACACACCATATATTTT CASGDRGHTIYF